This T cell receptor (beta chain) came from a study of T cell responses to AZD1222 COVID-19 vaccine. About this clone itself: Its antigen is not known.

Study-level points and caveats: It should be noted that donors were predominantly white British and more often female, and clonal diversity was possibly underestimated. Seropositivity was recorded at baseline in only a handful of AZD1222 recipients. Variant regions that are unmutated are reportedly the target of nearly half of spike-specific TCRs.

TCRdb's table, derived via immunoSEQ multiplex PCR, lists solely in-frame clones and lacks some. The sample has about 67,000 clones, about 83% seen once. The CDR3 totals 16 residues. The germline gives CDR1 LGHNA, CDR2 YNFKEQ. Trimming took 3 bases from V and 7 from J, leaving 20 bases between them. This sequence originates from an adult who received the AZD1222 COVID-19 vaccine. The source material was peripheral blood, sampled 28 days after the second AZD1222 dose. This chain connects TRBV4-2 to TRBJ2-3; D remains ambiguous. The CDR3 is CASSHLLGSSDYTQYF. The CDR3 DNA reads as TGTGCCAGCAGCCATCTTCTCGGGTCCAGCGATTATACGCAGTATTTT.